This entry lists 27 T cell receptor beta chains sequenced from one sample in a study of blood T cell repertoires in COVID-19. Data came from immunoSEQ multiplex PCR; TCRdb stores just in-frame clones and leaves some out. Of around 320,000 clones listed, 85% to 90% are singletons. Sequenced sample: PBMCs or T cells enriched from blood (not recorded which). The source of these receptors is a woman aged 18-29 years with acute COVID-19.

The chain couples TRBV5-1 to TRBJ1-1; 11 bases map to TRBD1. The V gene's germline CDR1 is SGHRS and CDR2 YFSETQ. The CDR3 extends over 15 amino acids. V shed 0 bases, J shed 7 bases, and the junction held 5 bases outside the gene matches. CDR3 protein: CASSLADRGQVEAFF. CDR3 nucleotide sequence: TGCGCCAGCAGCTTGGCGGACAGGGGGCAAGTTGAAGCTTTCTTT.

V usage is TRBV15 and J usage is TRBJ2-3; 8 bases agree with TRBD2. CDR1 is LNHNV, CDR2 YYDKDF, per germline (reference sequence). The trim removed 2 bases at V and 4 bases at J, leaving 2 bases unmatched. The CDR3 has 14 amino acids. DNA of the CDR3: TGTGCCACCAGCAGACCGGGGGGGTCAGATACGCAGTATTTT. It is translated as CATSRPGGSDTQYF.

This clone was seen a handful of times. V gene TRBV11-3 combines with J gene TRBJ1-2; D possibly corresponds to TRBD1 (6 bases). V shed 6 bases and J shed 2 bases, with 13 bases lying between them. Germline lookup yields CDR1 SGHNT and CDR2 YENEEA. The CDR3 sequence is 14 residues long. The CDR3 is CASSTGTLNYGYTF. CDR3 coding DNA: TGTGCCAGCAGTACAGGGACCCTGAACTATGGCTACACCTTC.

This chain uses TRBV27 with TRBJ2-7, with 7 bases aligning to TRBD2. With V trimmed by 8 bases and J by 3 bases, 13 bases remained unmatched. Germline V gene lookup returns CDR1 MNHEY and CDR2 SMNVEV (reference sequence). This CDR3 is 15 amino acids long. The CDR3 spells CASRGWSSGFYEQYF. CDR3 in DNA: TGTGCCAGCCGCGGTTGGTCTAGCGGATTCTACGAGCAGTACTTC.

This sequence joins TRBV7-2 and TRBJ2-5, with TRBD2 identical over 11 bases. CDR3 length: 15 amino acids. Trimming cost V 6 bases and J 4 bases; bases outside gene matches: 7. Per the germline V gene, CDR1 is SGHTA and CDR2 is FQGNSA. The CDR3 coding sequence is TGTGCCAGCAGTCTCGTGACTAGCGGGACAGAGACCCAGTACTTC. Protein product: CASSLVTSGTETQYF.

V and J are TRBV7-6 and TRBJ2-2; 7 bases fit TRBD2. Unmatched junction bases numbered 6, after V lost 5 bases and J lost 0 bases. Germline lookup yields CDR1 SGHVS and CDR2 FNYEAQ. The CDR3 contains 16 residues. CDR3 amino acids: CASSLNLAANTGELFF. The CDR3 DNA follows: TGTGCCAGCAGCCTAAATCTAGCGGCGAACACCGGGGAGCTGTTTTTT.

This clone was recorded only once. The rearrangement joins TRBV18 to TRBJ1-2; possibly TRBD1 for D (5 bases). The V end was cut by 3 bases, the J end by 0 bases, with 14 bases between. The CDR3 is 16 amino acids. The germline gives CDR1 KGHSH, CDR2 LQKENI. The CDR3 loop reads CASSPGGELANYGYTF. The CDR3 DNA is TGTGCCAGCTCACCCGGGGGGGAACTGGCTAACTATGGCTACACCTTC. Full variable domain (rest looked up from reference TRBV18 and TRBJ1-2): NAGVMQNPRHLVRRRGQEARLRCSPMKGHSHVYWYRQLPEEGLKFMVYLQKENIIDESGMPKERFSAEFPKEGPSILRIQQVVRGDSAAYFCASSPGGELANYGYTFGSGTRLTVV.

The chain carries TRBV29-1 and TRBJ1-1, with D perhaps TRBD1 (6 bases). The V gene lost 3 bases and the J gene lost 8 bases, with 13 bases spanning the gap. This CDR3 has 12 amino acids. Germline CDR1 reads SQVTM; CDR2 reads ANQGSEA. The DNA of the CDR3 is TGCAGCGTTGACCCCGGACAGAGGGAAGCTTTCTTT. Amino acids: CSVDPGQREAFF.

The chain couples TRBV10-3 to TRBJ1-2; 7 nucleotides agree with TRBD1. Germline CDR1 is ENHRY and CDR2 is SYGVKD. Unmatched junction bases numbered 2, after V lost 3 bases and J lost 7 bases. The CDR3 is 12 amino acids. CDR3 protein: CAISDGQAGYTF. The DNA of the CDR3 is TGTGCCATCAGTGATGGACAGGCTGGCTACACCTTC.

CDR3 amino acids: CASSPGDLKETQYF. In nucleotides, the CDR3 is TGTGCCAGCAGCCCCGGGGACTTAAAGGAGACCCAGTACTTC. This chain joins TRBV4-2 and TRBJ2-5; tentative D call: TRBD2 (6 bases). V lost 4 bases and J lost 5, with 14 bases in between. The germline gives CDR1 LGHNA, CDR2 YNFKEQ. The CDR3 length is 14 residues.

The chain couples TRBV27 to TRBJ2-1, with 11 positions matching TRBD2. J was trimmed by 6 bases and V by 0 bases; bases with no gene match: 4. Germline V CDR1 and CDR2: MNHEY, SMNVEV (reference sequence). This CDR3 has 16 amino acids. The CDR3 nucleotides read TGTGCCAGCAGTTTATCATTAGCGGGAGGGGGCAATGAGCAGTTCTTC. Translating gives CASSLSLAGGGNEQFF.

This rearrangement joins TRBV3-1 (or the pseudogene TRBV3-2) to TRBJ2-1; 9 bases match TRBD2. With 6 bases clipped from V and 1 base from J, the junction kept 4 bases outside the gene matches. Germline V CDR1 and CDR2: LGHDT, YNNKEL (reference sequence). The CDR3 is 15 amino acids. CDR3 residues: CASRRGRGSYNEQFF. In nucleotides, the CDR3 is TGTGCCAGCAGGCGCGGGAGGGGGTCCTACAATGAGCAGTTCTTC.

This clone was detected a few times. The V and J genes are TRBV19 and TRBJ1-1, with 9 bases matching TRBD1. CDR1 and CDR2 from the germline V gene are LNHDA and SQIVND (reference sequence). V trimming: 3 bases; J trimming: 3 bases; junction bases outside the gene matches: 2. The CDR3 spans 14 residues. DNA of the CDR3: TGTGCCAGTAGTATGGACAGGGGAGACACTGAAGCTTTCTTT. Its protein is CASSMDRGDTEAFF.

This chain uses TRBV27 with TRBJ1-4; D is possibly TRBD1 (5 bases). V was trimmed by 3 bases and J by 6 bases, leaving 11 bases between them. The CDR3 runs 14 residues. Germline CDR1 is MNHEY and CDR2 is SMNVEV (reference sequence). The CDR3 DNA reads TGTGCCAGCAGTTTCCGGGGGAGCGATGAAAAACTGTTTTTT. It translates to CASSFRGSDEKLFF.

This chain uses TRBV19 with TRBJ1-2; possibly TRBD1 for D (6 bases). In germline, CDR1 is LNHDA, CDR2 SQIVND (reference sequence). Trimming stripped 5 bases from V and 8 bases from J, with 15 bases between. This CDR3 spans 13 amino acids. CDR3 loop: CASSPRAGDGYTF. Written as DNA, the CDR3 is TGTGCCAGTAGTCCTAGGGCAGGGGACGGCTACACCTTC.

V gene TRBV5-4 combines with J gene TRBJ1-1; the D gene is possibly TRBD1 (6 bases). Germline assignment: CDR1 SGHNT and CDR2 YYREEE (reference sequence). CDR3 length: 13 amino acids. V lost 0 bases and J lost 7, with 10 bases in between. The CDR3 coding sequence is TGTGCCAGCAGCTTGGATACAGGGTTTGAAGCTTTCTTT. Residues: CASSLDTGFEAFF. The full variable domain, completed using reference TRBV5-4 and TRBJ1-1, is ETGVTQSPTHLIKTRGQQVTLRCSSQSGHNTVSWYQQALGQGPQFIFQYYREEENGRGNFPPRFSGLQFPNYSSELNVNALELDDSALYLCASSLDTGFEAFFGQGTRLTVV.

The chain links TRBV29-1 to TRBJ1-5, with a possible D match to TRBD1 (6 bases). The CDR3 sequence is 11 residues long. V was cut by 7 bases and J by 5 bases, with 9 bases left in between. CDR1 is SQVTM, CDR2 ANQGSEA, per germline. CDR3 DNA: TGCAGCGCAGGGGTCGATCAGCCCCAGCATTTT. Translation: CSAGVDQPQHF.

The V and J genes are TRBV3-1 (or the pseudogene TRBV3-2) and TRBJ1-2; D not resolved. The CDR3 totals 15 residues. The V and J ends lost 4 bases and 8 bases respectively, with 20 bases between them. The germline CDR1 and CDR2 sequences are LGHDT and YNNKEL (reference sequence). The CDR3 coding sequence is TGTGCCAGCAGCCCGTTCGACCTACCGGGAGGAGGCTACACCTTC. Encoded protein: CASSPFDLPGGGYTF.

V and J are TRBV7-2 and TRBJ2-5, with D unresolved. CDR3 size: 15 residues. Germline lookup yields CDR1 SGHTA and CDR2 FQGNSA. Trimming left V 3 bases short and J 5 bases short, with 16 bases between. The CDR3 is CASSFLRSHRETQYF. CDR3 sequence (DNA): TGTGCCAGCAGCTTTTTGAGGTCCCACCGGGAGACCCAGTACTTC.

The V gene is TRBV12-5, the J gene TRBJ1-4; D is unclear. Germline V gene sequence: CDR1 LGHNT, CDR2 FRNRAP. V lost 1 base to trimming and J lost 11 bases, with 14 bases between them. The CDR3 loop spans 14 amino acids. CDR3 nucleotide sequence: TGTGCTAGTGGTTTGGATTTTCCGACATGGAAACTGTTTTTT. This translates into CASGLDFPTWKLFF.

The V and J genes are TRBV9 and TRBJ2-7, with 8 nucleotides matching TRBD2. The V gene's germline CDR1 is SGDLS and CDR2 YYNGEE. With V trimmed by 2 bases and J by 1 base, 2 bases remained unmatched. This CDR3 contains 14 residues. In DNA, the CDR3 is TGTGCCAGCAGCGTCGGACTAGCTTCCTACGAGCAGTACTTC. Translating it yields CASSVGLASYEQYF.

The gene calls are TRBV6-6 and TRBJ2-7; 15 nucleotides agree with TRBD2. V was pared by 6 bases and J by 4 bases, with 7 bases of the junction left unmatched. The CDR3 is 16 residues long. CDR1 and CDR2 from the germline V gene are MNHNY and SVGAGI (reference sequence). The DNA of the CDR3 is TGTGCCAGCAGCCTAACCGGGACTAGCGGGAGGTACGAGCAGTACTTC. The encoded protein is CASSLTGTSGRYEQYF.

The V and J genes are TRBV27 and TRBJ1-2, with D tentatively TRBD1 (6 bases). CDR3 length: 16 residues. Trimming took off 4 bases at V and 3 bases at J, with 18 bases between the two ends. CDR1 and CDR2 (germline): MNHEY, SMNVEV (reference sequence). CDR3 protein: CASSSGRAGEYYGYTF. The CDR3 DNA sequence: TGTGCCAGCAGTTCGGGTCGTGCAGGGGAGTACTATGGCTACACCTTC.

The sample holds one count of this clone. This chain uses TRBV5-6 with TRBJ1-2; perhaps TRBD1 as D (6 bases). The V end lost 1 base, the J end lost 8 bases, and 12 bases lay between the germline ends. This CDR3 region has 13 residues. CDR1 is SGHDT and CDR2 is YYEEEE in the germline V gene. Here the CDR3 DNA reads TGTGCCAGCAGCTTGCCAGGGGCGGAGGGCTACACCTTC. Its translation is CASSLPGAEGYTF.

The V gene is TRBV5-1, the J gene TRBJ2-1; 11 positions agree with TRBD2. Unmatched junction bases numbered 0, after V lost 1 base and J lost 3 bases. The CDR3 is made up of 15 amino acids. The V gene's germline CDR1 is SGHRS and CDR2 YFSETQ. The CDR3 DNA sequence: TGCGCCAGCAGCTTGACTAGCGGGGGCTACAATGAGCAGTTCTTC. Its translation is CASSLTSGGYNEQFF.

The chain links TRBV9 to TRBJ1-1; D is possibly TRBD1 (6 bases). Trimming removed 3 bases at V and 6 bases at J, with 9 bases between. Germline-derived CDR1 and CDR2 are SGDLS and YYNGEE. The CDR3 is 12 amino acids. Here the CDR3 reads CASSARGSEAFF. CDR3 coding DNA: TGTGCCAGCAGCGCCAGGGGATCTGAAGCTTTCTTT.

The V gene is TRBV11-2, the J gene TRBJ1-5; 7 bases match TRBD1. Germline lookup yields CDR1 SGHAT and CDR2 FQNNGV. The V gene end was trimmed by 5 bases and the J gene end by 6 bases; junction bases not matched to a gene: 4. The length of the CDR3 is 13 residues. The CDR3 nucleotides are TGTGCCAGCAGCCCGGGACAGCTTCAGCCCCAGCATTTT. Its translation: CASSPGQLQPQHF.